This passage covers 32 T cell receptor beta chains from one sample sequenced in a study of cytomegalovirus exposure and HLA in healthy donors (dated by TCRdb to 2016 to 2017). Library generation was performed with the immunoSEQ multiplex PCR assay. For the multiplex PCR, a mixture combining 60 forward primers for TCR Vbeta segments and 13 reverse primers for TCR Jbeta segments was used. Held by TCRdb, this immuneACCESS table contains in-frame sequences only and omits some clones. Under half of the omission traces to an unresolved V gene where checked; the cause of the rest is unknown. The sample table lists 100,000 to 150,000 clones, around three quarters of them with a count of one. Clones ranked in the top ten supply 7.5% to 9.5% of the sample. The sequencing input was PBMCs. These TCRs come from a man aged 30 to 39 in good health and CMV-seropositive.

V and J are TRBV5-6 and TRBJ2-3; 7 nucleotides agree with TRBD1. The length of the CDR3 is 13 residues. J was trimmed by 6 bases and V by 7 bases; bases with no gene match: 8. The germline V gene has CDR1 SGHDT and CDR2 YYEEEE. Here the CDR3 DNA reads TGTGCCAGCGACCGACAGGGAACGGATACGCAGTATTTT. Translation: CASDRQGTDTQYF.

Here the CDR3 reads CAISESPRQVHTDTQYF. The DNA of the CDR3 is TGTGCCATCAGTGAGTCCCCCCGACAGGTTCACACAGATACGCAGTATTTT. V gene TRBV10-3 combines with J gene TRBJ2-3; TRBD1 is a possible D gene (6 bases). The CDR3 loop spans 17 amino acids. Germline assignment: CDR1 ENHRY and CDR2 SYGVKD. Deletions cut 0 bases from V and 2 bases from J, with 15 bases between.

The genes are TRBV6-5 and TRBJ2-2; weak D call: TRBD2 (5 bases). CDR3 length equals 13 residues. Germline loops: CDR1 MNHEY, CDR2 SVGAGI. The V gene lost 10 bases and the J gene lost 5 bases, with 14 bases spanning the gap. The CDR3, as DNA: TGTGCCATCTCCGGTCGGGGAACCGGGGAGCTGTTTTTT. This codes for CAISGRGTGELFF.

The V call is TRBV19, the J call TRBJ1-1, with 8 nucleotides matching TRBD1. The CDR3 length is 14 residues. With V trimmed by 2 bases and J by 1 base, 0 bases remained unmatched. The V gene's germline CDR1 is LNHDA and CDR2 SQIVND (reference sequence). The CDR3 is CASSITGGNTEAFF. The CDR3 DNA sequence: TGTGCCAGTAGTATAACAGGGGGGAACACTGAAGCTTTCTTT.

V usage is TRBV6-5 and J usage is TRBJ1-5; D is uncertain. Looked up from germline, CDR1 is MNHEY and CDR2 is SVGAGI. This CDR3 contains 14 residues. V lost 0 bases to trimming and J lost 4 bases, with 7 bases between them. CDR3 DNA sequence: TGTGCCAGCAGTTACTCCCCAGCGAATCAGCCCCAGCATTTT. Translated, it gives CASSYSPANQPQHF.

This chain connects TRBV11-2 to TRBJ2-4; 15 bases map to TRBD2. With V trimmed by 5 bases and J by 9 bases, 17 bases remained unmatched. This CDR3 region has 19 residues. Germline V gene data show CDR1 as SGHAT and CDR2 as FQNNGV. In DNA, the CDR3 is TGTGCCAGCAGCAACCGACCGGGACTAGCGGGGGGAACGGCCGTCATTCAGTACTTC. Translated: CASSNRPGLAGGTAVIQYF.

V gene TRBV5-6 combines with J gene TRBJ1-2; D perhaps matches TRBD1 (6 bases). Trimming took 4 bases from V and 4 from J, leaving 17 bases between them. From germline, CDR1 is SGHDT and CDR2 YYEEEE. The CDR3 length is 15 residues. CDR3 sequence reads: CASSKDSRQGYGYTF. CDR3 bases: TGTGCCAGCAGCAAGGACAGCCGCCAGGGCTATGGCTACACCTTC.

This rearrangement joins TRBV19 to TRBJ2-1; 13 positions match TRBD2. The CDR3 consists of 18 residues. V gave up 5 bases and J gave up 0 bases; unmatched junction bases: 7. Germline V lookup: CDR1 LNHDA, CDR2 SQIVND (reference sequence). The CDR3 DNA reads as TGTGCCAGTAGTCCTGGGACTAGCGGGGTCGGCTCCTACAATGAGCAGTTCTTC. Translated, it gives CASSPGTSGVGSYNEQFF.

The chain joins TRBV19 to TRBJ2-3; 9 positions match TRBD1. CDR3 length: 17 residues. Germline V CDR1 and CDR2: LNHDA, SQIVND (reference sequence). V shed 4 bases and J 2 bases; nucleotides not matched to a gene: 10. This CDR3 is CASSTQGQGSFTDTQYF. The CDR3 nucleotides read TGTGCCAGTAGTACCCAGGGACAGGGCTCTTTCACAGATACGCAGTATTTT.

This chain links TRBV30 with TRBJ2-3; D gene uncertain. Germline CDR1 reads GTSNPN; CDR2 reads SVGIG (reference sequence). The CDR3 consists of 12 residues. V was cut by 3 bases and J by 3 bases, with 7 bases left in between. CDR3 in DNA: TGTGCCTGGAGGTTAGCAACAGATACGCAGTATTTT. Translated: CAWRLATDTQYF.

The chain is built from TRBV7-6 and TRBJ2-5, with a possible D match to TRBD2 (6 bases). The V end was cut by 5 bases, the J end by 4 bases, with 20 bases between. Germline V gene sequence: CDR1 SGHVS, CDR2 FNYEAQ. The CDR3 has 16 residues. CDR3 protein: CASSLLGYRERETQYF. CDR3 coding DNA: TGTGCCAGCAGCCTGCTGGGATACCGGGAGAGAGAGACCCAGTACTTC.

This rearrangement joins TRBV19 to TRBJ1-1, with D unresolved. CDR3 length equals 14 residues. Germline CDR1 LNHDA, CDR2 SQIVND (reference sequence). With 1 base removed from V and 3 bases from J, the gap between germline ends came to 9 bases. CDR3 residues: CASSIGPSDTEAFF. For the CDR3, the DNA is TGTGCCAGTAGTATAGGTCCGAGCGACACTGAAGCTTTCTTT.

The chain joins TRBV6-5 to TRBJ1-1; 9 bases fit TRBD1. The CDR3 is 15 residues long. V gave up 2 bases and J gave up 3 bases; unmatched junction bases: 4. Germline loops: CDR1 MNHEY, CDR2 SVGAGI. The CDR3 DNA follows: TGTGCCAGCAGTTACACTTGGACAGGGGACACTGAAGCTTTCTTT. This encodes CASSYTWTGDTEAFF.

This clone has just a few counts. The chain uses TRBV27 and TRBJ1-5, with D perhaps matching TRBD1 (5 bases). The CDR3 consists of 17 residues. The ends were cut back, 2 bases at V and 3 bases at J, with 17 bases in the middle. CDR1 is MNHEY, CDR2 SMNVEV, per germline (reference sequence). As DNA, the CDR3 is TGTGCCAGCAGTTTACTTCCAGGGCCAGCCCTCAATCAGCCCCAGCATTTT. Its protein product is CASSLLPGPALNQPQHF.

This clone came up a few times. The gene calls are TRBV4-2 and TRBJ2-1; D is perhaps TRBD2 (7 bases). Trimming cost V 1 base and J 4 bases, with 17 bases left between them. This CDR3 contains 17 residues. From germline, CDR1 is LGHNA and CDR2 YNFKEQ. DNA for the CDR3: TGTGCCAGCAGCCAAGGGGGGGCGGGGGCCTTATACAATGAGCAGTTCTTC. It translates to CASSQGGAGALYNEQFF.

The DNA of the CDR3 is TGCGCCAGCGTCCTATGGGAGGGGGAGACCCAGTACTTC. This gives the protein CASVLWEGETQYF. J is TRBJ2-5 and V is TRBV5-1; the match to TRBD2 covers 7 bases. J gave up 5 bases and V 7 bases, and 8 bases lay outside the gene matches. Germline V gene sequence: CDR1 SGHRS, CDR2 YFSETQ. The CDR3 spans 13 residues.

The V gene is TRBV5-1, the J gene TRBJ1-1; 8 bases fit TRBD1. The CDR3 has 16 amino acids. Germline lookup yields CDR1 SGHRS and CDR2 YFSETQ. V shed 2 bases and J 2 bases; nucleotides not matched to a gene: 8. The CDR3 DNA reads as TGCGCCAGCAGCTTACGCGCCGGGACAGGAAACACTGAAGCTTTCTTT. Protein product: CASSLRAGTGNTEAFF.

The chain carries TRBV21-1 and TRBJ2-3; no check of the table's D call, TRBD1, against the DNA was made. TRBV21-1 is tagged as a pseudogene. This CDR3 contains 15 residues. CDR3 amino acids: CASRNGQSGTDTQYF. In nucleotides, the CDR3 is TGTGCCAGCAGAAACGGACAGTCGGGCACAGATACGCAGTATTTT.

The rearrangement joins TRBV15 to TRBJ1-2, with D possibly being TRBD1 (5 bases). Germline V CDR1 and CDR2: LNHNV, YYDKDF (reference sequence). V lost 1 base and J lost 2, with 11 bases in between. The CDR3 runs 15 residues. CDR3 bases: TGTGCCACCAGCAGAGGTGCACAGGAGAACTATGGCTACACCTTC. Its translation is CATSRGAQENYGYTF.

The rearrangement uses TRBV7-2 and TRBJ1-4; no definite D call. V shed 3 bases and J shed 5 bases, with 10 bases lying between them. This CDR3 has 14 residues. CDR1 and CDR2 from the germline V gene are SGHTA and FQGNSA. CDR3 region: CASSFRRRNEKLFF. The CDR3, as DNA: TGTGCCAGCAGCTTCCGAAGGAGAAATGAAAAACTGTTTTTT.

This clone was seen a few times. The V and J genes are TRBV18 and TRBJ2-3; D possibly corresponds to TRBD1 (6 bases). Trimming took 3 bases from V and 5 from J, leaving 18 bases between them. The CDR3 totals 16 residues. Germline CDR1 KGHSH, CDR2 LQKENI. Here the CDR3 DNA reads TGTGCCAGCTCACCCGGACAGCCCACAGCAGGAGATACGCAGTATTTT. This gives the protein CASSPGQPTAGDTQYF.

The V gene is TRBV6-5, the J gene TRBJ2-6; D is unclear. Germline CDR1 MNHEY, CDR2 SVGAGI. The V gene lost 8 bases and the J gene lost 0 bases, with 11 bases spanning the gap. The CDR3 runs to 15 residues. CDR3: CASGDGRSGANVLTF. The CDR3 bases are TGTGCCAGCGGAGACGGCCGCTCTGGGGCCAACGTCCTGACTTTC.

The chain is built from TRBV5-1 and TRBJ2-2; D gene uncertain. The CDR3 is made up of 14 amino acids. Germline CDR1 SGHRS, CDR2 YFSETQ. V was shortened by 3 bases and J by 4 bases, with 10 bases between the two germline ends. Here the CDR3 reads CASSSAQLTGELFF. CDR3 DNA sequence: TGCGCCAGCAGCTCAGCACAGCTCACCGGGGAGCTGTTTTTT. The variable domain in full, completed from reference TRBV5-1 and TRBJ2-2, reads KAGVTQTPRYLIKTRGQQVTLSCSPISGHRSVSWYQQTPGQGLQFLFEYFSETQRNKGNFPGRFSGRQFSNSRSEMNVSTLELGDSALYLCASSSAQLTGELFFGEGSRLTVL.

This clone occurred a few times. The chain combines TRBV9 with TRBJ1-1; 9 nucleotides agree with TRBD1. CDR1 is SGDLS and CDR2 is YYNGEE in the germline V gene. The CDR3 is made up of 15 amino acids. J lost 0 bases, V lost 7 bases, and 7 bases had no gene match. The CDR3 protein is CASSKDRGMNTEAFF. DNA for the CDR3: TGTGCCAGCTCAAAGGACAGGGGAATGAACACTGAAGCTTTCTTT.

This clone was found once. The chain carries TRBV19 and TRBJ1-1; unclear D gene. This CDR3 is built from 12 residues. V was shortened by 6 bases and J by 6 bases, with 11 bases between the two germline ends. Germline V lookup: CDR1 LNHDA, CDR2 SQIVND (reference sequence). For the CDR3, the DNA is TGTGCCAGTAGACCGTCGGAGGCTGAAGCTTTCTTT. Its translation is CASRPSEAEAFF.

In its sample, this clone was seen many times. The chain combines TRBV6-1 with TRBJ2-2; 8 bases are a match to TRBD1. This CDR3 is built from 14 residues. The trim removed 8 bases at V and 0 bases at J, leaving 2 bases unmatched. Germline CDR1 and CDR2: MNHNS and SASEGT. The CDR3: CASRTGTNTGELFF. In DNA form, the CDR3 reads TGTGCCAGCCGGACAGGGACGAACACCGGGGAGCTGTTTTTT.

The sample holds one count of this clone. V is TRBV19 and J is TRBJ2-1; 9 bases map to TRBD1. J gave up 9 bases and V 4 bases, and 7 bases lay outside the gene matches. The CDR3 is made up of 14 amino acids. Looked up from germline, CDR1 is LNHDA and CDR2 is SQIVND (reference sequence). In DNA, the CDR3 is TGTGCCAGTAGTAACTTACAGGGGGCAGGTGAGCAGTTCTTC. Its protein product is CASSNLQGAGEQFF.

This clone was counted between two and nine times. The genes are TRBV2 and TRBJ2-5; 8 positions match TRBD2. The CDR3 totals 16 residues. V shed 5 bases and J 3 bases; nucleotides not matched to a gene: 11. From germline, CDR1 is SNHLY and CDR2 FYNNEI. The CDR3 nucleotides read TGTGCCAGCAGTAGCAGAGTCGCGGGGGGAAAAGAGACCCAGTACTTC. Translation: CASSSRVAGGKETQYF.

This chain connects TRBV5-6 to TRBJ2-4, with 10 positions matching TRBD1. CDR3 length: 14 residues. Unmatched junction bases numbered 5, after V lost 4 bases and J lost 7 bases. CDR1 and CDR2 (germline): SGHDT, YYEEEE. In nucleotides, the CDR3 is TGTGCCAGCAGCCCGGGACAGGGGACCAACATTCAGTACTTC. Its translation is CASSPGQGTNIQYF.

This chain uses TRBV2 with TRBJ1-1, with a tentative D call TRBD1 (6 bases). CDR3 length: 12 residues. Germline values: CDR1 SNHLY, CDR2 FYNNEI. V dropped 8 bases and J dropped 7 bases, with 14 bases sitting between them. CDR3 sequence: CASVGGGIEAFF. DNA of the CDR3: TGTGCCAGCGTAGGGGGGGGTATTGAAGCTTTCTTT.

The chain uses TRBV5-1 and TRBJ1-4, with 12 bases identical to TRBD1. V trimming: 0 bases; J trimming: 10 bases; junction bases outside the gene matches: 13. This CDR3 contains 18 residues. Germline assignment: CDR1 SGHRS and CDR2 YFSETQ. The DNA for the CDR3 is TGCGCCAGCAGCTTGGTACCCCGGGACAGGGGGCAAGGCGGAAAACTGTTTTTT. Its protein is CASSLVPRDRGQGGKLFF.

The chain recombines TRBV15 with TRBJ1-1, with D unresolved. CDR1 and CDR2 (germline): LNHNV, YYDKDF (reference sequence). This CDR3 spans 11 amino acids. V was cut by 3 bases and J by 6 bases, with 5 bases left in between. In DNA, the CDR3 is TGTGCCACCAGCAGGGGCTCTGAAGCTTTCTTT. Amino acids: CATSRGSEAFF.